This TCR beta chain was sequenced in a study of cytomegalovirus exposure and HLA in healthy donors. Whole-study context: Out of 150 million to 200 million T cells, an earlier analysis found some 120 million unique TCR beta sequences in total. Study-level points and caveats: According to an earlier analysis, most TCR beta V segments yielded productive rearrangements about 87% or about 30% of the time. Associated with cytomegalovirus, according to the listing, were 150 to 200 TCR beta chains. Three CMV-associated chains proved CMV antigen-specific in vitro.

Germline-derived CDR1 and CDR2 are GTSNPN and SVGIG (reference sequence). Losses at the gene ends were 7 bases for V and 10 bases for J; bases not matched to a gene: 6. The CDR3 is 13 amino acids. Details on this clone: The antigen remains unidentified.

Both 60 Vbeta primers and 13 Jbeta primers went into the PCR. TCRdb's table, derived via immunoSEQ multiplex PCR, lists solely in-frame clones and lacks some. The sample lists more than 55,000 clones, approximately 80% seen once, with more than 1.5% in the top ten. The chain recombines TRBV30 with TRBJ1-6; 11 nucleotides align to TRBD1. What was sequenced was PBMCs. The receptor's source is a human donor in good health. Here the CDR3 DNA reads TGTGCCTATTCTGGGACAGGGGGATCACCCCTCCACTTT. Translation gives CAYSGTGGSPLHF.